A single sample gave rise to the 30 T cell receptor beta chains below, sequenced in a study of human T cells and chemical hapten exposure. Documented time point: pre-sensitization, week 0. Treatment given: therapeutic diphenylcyclopropenone sensitization with weekly scalp DPC. TCRdb re-analysed the RACE reads in MiXCR, keeping a single row per CDR3 protein. Counted here are roughly 60,000 distinct CDR3 sequences, around 7% occurring once; the ten biggest clones make up 1.5% to 2%. The sequencing used whole blood, collected in connection with sensitization to the hapten diphenylcyclopropenone (DPC). These receptor sequences come from a woman aged 25-40 years with alopecia areata. Some clones in this sample may be carry-over from other donors' samples.

Points on this clonotype: A much more abundant neighbour one base away suggests this may be a read error. The chain recombines TRBV9 with TRBJ2-5, with D hard to call. This CDR3 has 14 amino acids. The germline gives CDR1 SGDLS, CDR2 YYNGEE. The DNA of the CDR3 is TGTGCCAACAGCGTAGATCAGGCCCAAGAGACCCAGTACTTC. Protein sequence: CANSVDQAQETQYF.

The chain uses TRBV6-1 and TRBJ2-7; the match to TRBD2 covers 9 bases. Trimming at V came to 2 bases and at J to 3 bases, leaving 8 bases not matched to a gene. The CDR3 loop spans 16 amino acids. Germline lookup yields CDR1 MNHNS and CDR2 SASEGT. CDR3 loop: CASSESIGGGVYEQYF. The CDR3 bases are TGTGCCAGCAGTGAAAGTATCGGCGGGGGGGTCTACGAGCAGTACTTC.

Of note for this clonotype: A clone one base away is much larger, so this may be a read error. The CDR3 DNA is TGTGCCTGGAGTGTACGCTGGACAGACTATGGCGACACCTTC. It yields the protein CAWSVRWTDYGDTF. The rearrangement joins TRBV30 to TRBJ1-2; D perhaps matches TRBD1 (6 bases). Germline values: CDR1 GTSNPN, CDR2 SVGIG (reference sequence). The CDR3 runs 14 residues.

This clonotype was picked up many times. The chain links TRBV3-1 to TRBJ1-5; unclear D gene. Germline V gives CDR1 LGHDT, CDR2 YNNKEL (reference sequence). This CDR3 comprises 13 residues. V lost 4 bases and J lost 5, with 9 bases in between. The CDR3 DNA reads TGTGCCAGCAGCCGCCTCAGAGATCAGCCCCAGCATTTT. Protein: CASSRLRDQPQHF.

The table lists this clonotype with many counts. The chain employs TRBV3-1 and TRBJ1-1; D is undetermined. The germline V gene encodes CDR1 LGHDT and CDR2 YNNKEL (reference sequence). V lost 0 bases and J 4 bases, leaving 12 bases between the germline ends. The CDR3 consists of 15 residues. As DNA, the CDR3 is TGTGCCAGCAGCCAAGATCTAGCCGGGAGCACTGAAGCTTTCTTT. It translates to CASSQDLAGSTEAFF.

There are many counts of this clonotype. The chain uses TRBV15 and TRBJ1-1; maybe TRBD1 (6 bases). The CDR3 has 15 amino acids. Germline CDR1 LNHNV, CDR2 YYDKDF (reference sequence). V shed 1 base and J shed 5 bases, with 14 bases lying between them. In DNA form, the CDR3 reads TGTGCCACCAGCAGAGTGGGGGGCGGTGAAACTGAAGCTTTCTTT. Encoded protein: CATSRVGGGETEAFF.

This clonotype was picked up many times. The V call is TRBV20-1, the J call TRBJ1-1; a possible D gene is TRBD1 (5 bases). CDR3 length: 14 amino acids. V dropped 3 bases and J dropped 4 bases, with 15 bases sitting between them. CDR1 is DFQATT and CDR2 is SNEGSKA in the germline V gene (reference sequence). DNA of the CDR3: TGCAGTGCTAGTATCGGCGGGGGGGTCACTGAAGCTTTCTTT. This gives the protein CSASIGGGVTEAFF.

This clonotype was recorded many times. The J gene is TRBJ1-1, the V gene TRBV27; a weak D match, TRBD1 (6 bases). CDR1 MNHEY and CDR2 SMNVEV come from the germline V gene (reference sequence). This CDR3 spans 14 amino acids. Trimming took 4 bases from V and 1 from J, leaving 10 bases between them. The CDR3 loop reads CASSYSGENTEAFF. CDR3 sequence (DNA): TGTGCCAGCAGTTACTCAGGGGAGAACACTGAAGCTTTCTTT.

This clonotype has at least ten counts. V usage is TRBV20-1 and J usage is TRBJ2-1; D gene ambiguous. Germline V gene sequence: CDR1 DFQATT, CDR2 SNEGSKA (reference sequence). CDR3 length: 13 amino acids. V was cut by 0 bases and J by 2 bases, with 5 bases left in between. This CDR3 reads CSARDPAYNEQFF. For the CDR3, the DNA is TGCAGTGCTAGAGATCCGGCCTACAATGAGCAGTTCTTC.

This clonotype was seen many times. The chain is built from TRBV7-6 and TRBJ2-6, with D maybe TRBD1 (6 bases). The V and J ends lost 4 bases and 1 base respectively, with 11 bases between them. Germline-derived CDR1 and CDR2 are SGHVS and FNYEAQ. CDR3 length: 16 residues. The CDR3 DNA sequence: TGTGCCAGCAGCTCGAACAGGGATTCTGGGGCCAACGTCCTGACTTTC. This translates into CASSSNRDSGANVLTF.

This clonotype came up many times. This chain connects TRBV30 to TRBJ1-6; D is undetermined. This CDR3 spans 14 amino acids. Germline V gene data show CDR1 as GTSNPN and CDR2 as SVGIG (reference sequence). Deletions cut 0 bases from V and 8 bases from J, with 11 bases between. CDR3 loop: CAWSVLDGDSPLHF. The CDR3 DNA is TGTGCCTGGAGTGTACTGGACGGAGATTCACCCCTCCACTTT. The whole variable domain, filled in from reference TRBV30 and TRBJ1-6, reads SQTIHQWPATLVQPVGSPLSLECTVEGTSNPNLYWYRQAAGRGLQLLFYSVGIGQISSEVPQNLSASRPQDRQFILSSKKLLLSDSGFYLCAWSVLDGDSPLHFGNGTRLTVT.

This clonotype was observed at least ten times. This sequence joins TRBV29-1 and TRBJ1-1; D possibly corresponds to TRBD1 (6 bases). CDR1 is SQVTM and CDR2 is ANQGSEA in the germline V gene. The ends were cut back, 4 bases at V and 2 bases at J, with 11 bases in the middle. This CDR3 contains 13 residues. The CDR3 DNA follows: TGCAGCGTTGGCACAGGGTACAACACTGAAGCTTTCTTT. It codes for CSVGTGYNTEAFF.

The chain employs TRBV7-3 and TRBJ1-5; a possible D gene is TRBD1 (6 bases). Germline assignment: CDR1 SGHTA and CDR2 FQGTGA. Trimming took 7 bases from V and 0 from J, leaving 22 bases between them. CDR3 length: 18 amino acids. The CDR3 region is CASTPPRQGQTSNQPQHF. DNA for the CDR3: TGTGCCAGCACCCCTCCTCGCCAAGGACAGACTAGCAATCAGCCCCAGCATTTT.

This clonotype has a count of ten or more. V usage is TRBV2 and J usage is TRBJ2-3, with 8 nucleotides matching TRBD1. Trimming took 9 bases from V and 5 from J; bases not matched to a gene: 7. This CDR3 region has 13 residues. From germline, CDR1 is SNHLY and CDR2 FYNNEI. This CDR3 reads CASDRGGLDTQYF. Written as DNA, the CDR3 is TGTGCCAGTGACAGGGGTGGCTTAGATACGCAGTATTTT.

At least ten counts were recorded for this clonotype. This chain joins TRBV29-1 and TRBJ1-1; 8 bases fit TRBD1. CDR3 size: 13 residues. V lost 6 bases, J lost 5 bases, and 8 bases stayed unmatched. In germline, CDR1 is SQVTM, CDR2 ANQGSEA. The CDR3 DNA is TGCAGCGTCTTGGACAGGGTGATGACTGAAGCTTTCTTT. Amino acids: CSVLDRVMTEAFF.

Many counts were recorded for this clonotype. The chain joins TRBV12-3 or TRBV12-4 to TRBJ2-7, with D perhaps TRBD2 (5 bases). Trimming shortened V by 3 bases and J by 0 bases, and 9 bases separated the two germline ends. This CDR3 has 14 amino acids. CDR3 nucleotide sequence: TGTGCCAGCAGTTTGGACTTACTCTCCTACGAGCAGTACTTC. It translates to CASSLDLLSYEQYF.

This clonotype came up many times. The chain combines TRBV12-3 or TRBV12-4 with TRBJ2-7; D might be TRBD2 (5 bases). Trimming removed 5 bases at V and 4 bases at J, with 12 bases between. This CDR3 is 13 amino acids long. The CDR3 DNA follows: TGTGCCAGCAGTCAGCTTTCGGGGTACGAGCAGTACTTC. Translation: CASSQLSGYEQYF.

In its sample, this clonotype was seen many times. This rearrangement joins TRBV6-2 or TRBV6-3 to TRBJ1-1; D may be TRBD1 (6 bases). Germline CDR1 is MNHEY and CDR2 is SVGEGT. CDR3 length: 14 amino acids. Between the trimmed V and J ends, which lost 4 bases and 4 bases, there was a span of 13 bases. Here the CDR3 reads CASSSPARGTEAFF. The CDR3 DNA reads as TGTGCCAGCAGTTCCCCCGCCAGGGGCACTGAAGCTTTCTTT.

This clonotype showed up just a few times. The chain employs TRBV29-1 and TRBJ1-1; D uncertain. Deletions cut 7 bases from V and 5 bases from J, with 14 bases between. CDR1 and CDR2 (germline): SQVTM, ANQGSEA. CDR3 size: 12 residues. The chain's CDR3 is CSARGGGTEAFF. The CDR3 bases are TGCAGCGCAAGAGGAGGAGGAACTGAAGCTTTCTTT.

Many counts were recorded for this clonotype. The chain couples TRBV20-1 to TRBJ2-3; D is possibly TRBD1 (5 bases). CDR3 length equals 15 residues. V lost 0 bases, J lost 5 bases, and 15 bases lay in between. Germline V CDR1 and CDR2: DFQATT, SNEGSKA (reference sequence). The CDR3 sequence: CSAREWGVGQDTQYF. The CDR3 DNA reads as TGCAGTGCTAGAGAGTGGGGCGTTGGGCAAGATACGCAGTATTTT.

In its sample, this clonotype was seen many times. The chain carries TRBV10-3 and TRBJ1-5; D not resolved. The CDR3 extends over 14 amino acids. The V and J ends lost 6 bases and 1 base respectively, with 10 bases between them. Germline values: CDR1 ENHRY, CDR2 SYGVKD. The CDR3 reads CAIRPHGSNQPQHF. CDR3 bases: TGTGCCATCAGGCCCCATGGCAGCAATCAGCCCCAGCATTTT.

Only a few counts were recorded for this clonotype. V is TRBV20-1 and J is TRBJ2-3; D tentatively reads TRBD1 or TRBD2 (5 bases each). The CDR3 extends over 13 amino acids. CDR1 is DFQATT and CDR2 is SNEGSKA in the germline V gene (reference sequence). Trimming took off 8 bases at V and 4 bases at J, with 16 bases between the two ends. CDR3 in DNA: TGCAGTCCCCAAGTGAGGGGAGCAGATACGCAGTATTTT. It encodes CSPQVRGADTQYF.

The sample holds many counts of this clonotype. The V call is TRBV29-1, the J call TRBJ1-2; 8 positions match TRBD1. This CDR3 contains 13 residues. The germline V gene has CDR1 SQVTM and CDR2 ANQGSEA. V shed 4 bases, J shed 3 bases, and the junction held 4 bases outside the gene matches. CDR3 region: CSVGGQVHYGYTF. The DNA for the CDR3 is TGCAGCGTTGGGGGACAGGTTCACTATGGCTACACCTTC.

The chain carries TRBV9 and TRBJ1-2; tentative D call: TRBD1 (6 bases). The germline gives CDR1 SGDLS, CDR2 YYNGEE. The CDR3 is 14 residues long. The V end lost 2 bases, the J end lost 4 bases, and 12 bases lay between the germline ends. The CDR3 here is CASSVAGEVYGYTF. In DNA form, the CDR3 reads TGTGCCAGCAGCGTGGCAGGGGAGGTCTATGGCTACACCTTC. The whole variable domain, filled in from reference TRBV9 and TRBJ1-2, reads DSGVTQTPKHLITATGQRVTLRCSPRSGDLSVYWYQQSLDQGLQFLIQYYNGEERAKGNILERFSAQQFPDLHSELNLSSLELGDSALYFCASSVAGEVYGYTFGSGTRLTVV.

This chain links TRBV20-1 with TRBJ2-7; D may correspond to TRBD1 or TRBD2 (5 bases each). Germline V gene sequence: CDR1 DFQATT, CDR2 SNEGSKA (reference sequence). The V and J ends lost 2 bases and 5 bases respectively, with 19 bases between them. The CDR3 runs 15 residues. CDR3 region: CSARFWRWGLNEQYF. The CDR3 nucleotides read TGCAGTGCTAGATTTTGGCGGTGGGGGTTGAACGAGCAGTACTTC.

This clonotype was counted many times. At one end the junction does not follow the germline gene, possibly because of a read error. The CDR3 loop reads CPSDEAGTSSTDTQYF. CDR3 DNA sequence: TGCCCCAGCGATGAGGCTGGAACCTCTAGCACAGATACGCAGTATTTT. The rearrangement joins TRBV5-1 to TRBJ2-3, with unresolved D. The CDR3 runs to 16 residues. Germline lookup yields CDR1 SGHRS and CDR2 YFSETQ.

The V gene is TRBV2, the J gene TRBJ2-2; D is perhaps TRBD1 (5 bases). Germline loops: CDR1 SNHLY, CDR2 FYNNEI. V shed 7 bases and J shed 4 bases, with 13 bases lying between them. The CDR3 is 14 residues long. CDR3 sequence reads: CASNVGAITGELFF. The CDR3, as DNA: TGTGCCAGCAACGTAGGGGCTATCACCGGGGAGCTGTTTTTT.

This clonotype was detected ten times or more. The genes are TRBV24-1 and TRBJ2-3; D uncertain. The CDR3 is 13 residues long. Per germline, CDR1 KGHDR and CDR2 SFDVKD. V was trimmed by 2 bases and J by 2 bases, leaving 4 bases between them. The CDR3 bases are TGTGCCACCAGTGATTCGGCCACAGATACGCAGTATTTT. Translation: CATSDSATDTQYF.

This clonotype was detected many times. The chain uses TRBV20-1 and TRBJ1-5; 7 positions match TRBD1. Germline V gives CDR1 DFQATT, CDR2 SNEGSKA (reference sequence). With V trimmed by 3 bases and J by 3 bases, 5 bases remained unmatched. This CDR3 is built from 14 residues. The CDR3 sequence is CSASQQGNNQPQHF. The CDR3 DNA reads as TGCAGTGCTAGTCAACAGGGGAACAATCAGCCCCAGCATTTT.

This clonotype was counted at least ten times. The chain employs TRBV2 and TRBJ1-2; the D is unclear. The CDR3 extends over 11 amino acids. With 10 bases removed from V and 5 bases from J, the gap between germline ends came to 11 bases. The germline gives CDR1 SNHLY, CDR2 FYNNEI. DNA for the CDR3: TGTGCCATCCTACTGGGGTATGGCTACACCTTC. As protein: CAILLGYGYTF.